This TCR beta chain was captured in a study of blood T cells in healthy people across ages. Broader study findings: Long-lived and aged donors differed, with more naive CD4+ cells and higher diversity in the long-lived. Diversity was estimated from one million T cells, and these estimates were considered underestimates.

Every sample yielded at least 6.5 million isolated PBMCs. Worth noting for this clonotype: Antigen: not known.

A second roughly 7 to 12 cycle PCR used barcoded and J-beta primers. TCRdb analysed the 5' RACE reads with MiXCR anew, one entry per CDR3 protein. In the table there are around 500,000 distinct CDR3 sequences, about 25% of which are singletons. Germline V CDR1 and CDR2: MNHEY, SVGAGI. V was pared by 5 bases and J by 5 bases, with 16 bases between. This CDR3 region has 15 residues. These data also featured in a second study, about T cells of mothers and their children. That paper notes: Mothers yielded over 9 million CDR3 reads, children 2.5 million to 3 million each.

The genes are TRBV6-5 and TRBJ2-4; a weak D match, TRBD1 (6 bases). Material: blood. This clonotype originated in a boy aged 2-9 years in good health. The CDR3 loop is CASSTPVGQQNIQYF. The DNA for the CDR3 is TGTGCCAGCAGTACACCCGTCGGACAGCAAAACATTCAGTACTTC.